This entry describes one T cell receptor beta chain. Its antigen specificity is not known. No base quality values were provided; no much bigger clone lies one nucleotide off. This sample is part of a study of T cells after yellow fever vaccination (dated by TCRdb to between 2018 and 2020). Background on the whole study: The SMART-Seq v4 Ultra Low Input RNA kit was used to prepare libraries from fractions with low cell numbers. To follow T-cell clones before and after both primary and booster YFV17D yellow fever vaccination, bulk TCR alpha and beta repertoires underwent longitudinal sequencing. Blood was drawn at multiple timepoints before and after primary and secondary immunization, with bulk PBMC replicates and cell subsets isolated. The cohort comprised two healthy male donors, one aged 18 to 29 and one aged 30 to 40 years.

Study-level results and caveats: The secondary T-cell response was weaker than the primary response but faster, peaking on day 5 instead of day 15. FACS-sorted repertoires could contain abundant contaminating clonotypes from the bulk population, so computational filtering was required. Only a couple of donors were included in the study, so the extent to which the findings can be generalized is limited. After the booster, most of the clones that had expanded following primary vaccination were detected again (just under 97% of CD4 and 80% to 90% of CD8), which suggests that memory was broadly maintained. A small share of clonotypes was detected in both CD4 and CD8 compartments, with the overlap likely arising from convergent recombination.

TCR cDNA was synthesized by 5'RACE template switching, through which a universal primer site and unique molecular identifiers were introduced. cDNA synthesis was primed from both the TCR alpha and TCR beta constant segments. Two PCR steps were used to amplify libraries, with sample barcodes and sequencing adapters being added in the second step. Sequencing of libraries was done on Illumina HiSeq 2500 (2x100 bp) or NovaSeq (2x150 bp). Per the original workflow: MIGEC handled demultiplexing of reads and collapsing into UMI consensus sequences, while MiXCR performed V(D)J alignment. Vaccine-responding clonotypes were defined with edgeR using replicate PBMC samples, requiring FDR below 0.01 and a log2 fold change above 5 up to day 15. Bulk clonotypes were assigned CD4 or CD8 identity according to which sequenced CD4 or CD8 repertoire held them at higher abundance. TCRdb applied fastp at Q25 and MiXCR to the public reads, then kept only in-frame beta chains. Each entry merges the rows of one CDR3 protein and shows their most common DNA and genes. The V and J calls were determined by TCRdb, not by the authors. This sample holds over 300,000 distinct CDR3 sequences; around 7% were observed only once. Over 15% of the sample comes from the top ten.

Interpreted using the paper, the treatment or condition label stands for: live attenuated yellow fever vaccine strain. At each blood-draw timepoint, two biological replicates of bulk PBMCs were collected. A standard Ficoll-Paque protocol was used to isolate PBMCs from peripheral blood. TriZol was used to extract RNA from bulk PBMCs, from CD4 and CD8 fractions, and from dextramer-positive and dextramer-negative fractions. The specimen was PBMCs, collected more than 35 days after the first yellow fever vaccination. This sequence was found in a young man who received the YFV17D yellow fever vaccine.

The sequenced DNA is TGTGCCAGCAGTGAAGAGGCGGGGCCCCCGCCCCAGCATTTT. This is translated as CASSEEAGPPPQHF. Here the chain combines TRBV2 and TRBJ1-5; D gene: possibly TRBD1, on 5 matching bases. V loses 1 base, J loses 9 bases, and the germline ends lie 13 bases apart. The CDR3 holds 14 amino acids from the cysteine to the phenylalanine. Of the read, only the CDR3 DNA is kept; its 42 bases are in frame from base 1. CDR1 and CDR2 (SNHLY, FYNNEI) derive from the germline V gene.